Sequencing of this T cell receptor (beta chain) was carried out in a study of cytomegalovirus exposure and HLA in healthy donors. Study overall: An early release of data contained 75 million to 100 million unique TCRs, which came from HLA-typed donors.

A remark on this clone: No antigen is known for it.

General observations from the study: Reports credit the classifier with highly specific, highly sensitive diagnosis of cytomegalovirus status.

The PCR ran on 60 Vbeta and 13 Jbeta primers. Assay: immunoSEQ multiplex PCR; the TCRdb copy retains only in-frame clones and omits some. The sample holds about 100,000 clones, around 76% seen once. This clonotype was sampled from a man aged 40-50 years in good health and CMV-seropositive. The sequenced material came from PBMCs.

The CDR3 reads CASSEGGEAFF. DNA for the CDR3: TGTGCCAGCAGTGAAGGGGGGGAAGCTTTCTTT. The rearrangement links TRBV25-1 to TRBJ1-1; a possible D gene is TRBD1 (5 bases). Trimming left V 2 bases short and J 8 bases short, with 6 bases between. The CDR3 runs to 11 residues. Germline V CDR1 and CDR2: MGHDK, SYGVNS.